One sample yielded the 13 T cell receptor beta chains listed below, sequenced in a study of shared clonotypes between healthy human individuals. Some clones are missing from TCRdb's copy, which holds only in-frame ones; the method was immunoSEQ multiplex PCR. The sample has about 2 million clones; about 95% are singletons. The specimen sequenced was naive CD4+ T cells sorted from blood. Noted subset: CD45RA+ positively selected. The receptor set was obtained from a young man in good health.

In nucleotides, the CDR3 is TGTGCCAGCAGTGAAAGAGAACAGGGAAACATTCAGTACTTC. Residues: CASSEREQGNIQYF. The J gene is TRBJ2-4, the V gene TRBV2; D is perhaps TRBD1 (6 bases). Trimming left V 2 bases short and J 6 bases short, with 11 bases between. CDR1 SNHLY and CDR2 FYNNEI come from the germline V gene. This CDR3 is built from 14 residues.

This clone has just a few counts. V is TRBV6-5 and J is TRBJ1-6; a weak D match, TRBD1 (5 bases). V dropped 6 bases and J dropped 7 bases, with 13 bases sitting between them. The CDR3 has 14 residues. Looked up from germline, CDR1 is MNHEY and CDR2 is SVGAGI. This chain's CDR3 is CASSPGRQNSPLHF. The CDR3 nucleotides are TGTGCCAGCAGCCCGGGACGGCAAAATTCACCCCTCCACTTT.

For this clone: The same CDR3 arises from other DNA sequences in this sample as well. This CDR3 reads CASSVATRETQYF. The CDR3 DNA reads as TGTGCCAGCAGCGTAGCTACGAGGGAGACCCAGTACTTC. V is TRBV9 and J is TRBJ2-5; D gene ambiguous. Deletions cut 0 bases from V and 5 bases from J, with 8 bases between. Germline assignment: CDR1 SGDLS and CDR2 YYNGEE. There are 13 residues in the CDR3.

V is TRBV29-1 and J is TRBJ2-7, with D possibly matching TRBD1 (5 bases). Germline V gives CDR1 SQVTM, CDR2 ANQGSEA. The CDR3 spans 13 residues. Trimming took off 6 bases at V and 0 bases at J, with 12 bases between the two ends. CDR3 residues: CSVSDSRSYEQYF. The CDR3 DNA sequence: TGCAGCGTGTCCGACAGCCGCTCCTACGAGCAGTACTTC.

The J gene is TRBJ2-1, the V gene TRBV7-9; 7 positions match TRBD2. The ends lost 1 base at V and 9 bases at J; junction bases unmatched: 9. From germline, CDR1 is SEHNR and CDR2 FQNEAQ (reference sequence). The CDR3 covers 15 residues. The CDR3 region is CASSLGGMAGAEQFF. The CDR3 nucleotides are TGTGCCAGCAGCTTAGGGGGTATGGCGGGAGCTGAGCAGTTCTTC.

The chain uses TRBV4-1 and TRBJ2-6; D is unresolved. The CDR3 extends over 16 amino acids. CDR1 and CDR2 (germline): MGHRA, YSYEKL. The V end was cut by 2 bases, the J end by 1 base, with 9 bases between. CDR3 in DNA: TGCGCCAGCAGCCAATTTGCGGTTTCTGGGGCCAACGTCCTGACTTTC. Its protein is CASSQFAVSGANVLTF.

V usage is TRBV20-1 and J usage is TRBJ1-4, with D tentatively TRBD1 (5 bases). V lost 6 bases and J 8 bases, leaving 10 bases between the germline ends. CDR1 and CDR2 (germline): DFQATT, SNEGSKA (reference sequence). The CDR3 sequence is 11 residues long. Here the CDR3 reads CSAKPGEKLFF. CDR3 sequence (DNA): TGCAGTGCCAAGCCAGGGGAAAAACTGTTTTTT.

The chain uses TRBV6-5 and TRBJ2-5; D is unclear. V lost 8 bases and J 2 bases, leaving 12 bases between the germline ends. CDR1 is MNHEY and CDR2 is SVGAGI in the germline V gene. The CDR3 is 13 amino acids. The CDR3 nucleotides read TGTGCCAGCCTCCACCCGGCACAAGAGACCCAGTACTTC. Its protein product is CASLHPAQETQYF.

The chain combines TRBV6-5 with TRBJ2-7; 8 nucleotides line up with TRBD2. V trimming: 11 bases; J trimming: 1 base; junction bases outside the gene matches: 7. This CDR3 is built from 13 residues. Germline values: CDR1 MNHEY, CDR2 SVGAGI. The CDR3 coding sequence is TGTGCCTCGGGAGGGCCGTTGTCCTACGAGCAGTACTTC. As protein: CASGGPLSYEQYF.

The chain has TRBV30 and TRBJ2-5; 7 nucleotides agree with TRBD1. The CDR3 has 12 amino acids. In germline, CDR1 is GTSNPN, CDR2 SVGIG (reference sequence). After removal of 7 bases from V and 4 bases from J, the junction contained 6 bases not matched to a gene. The CDR3 DNA follows: TGTGCCTTGAACAGGGGCCGAGAGACCCAGTACTTC. Encoded protein: CALNRGRETQYF.

The rearrangement links TRBV7-6 to TRBJ2-1, with D tentatively TRBD2 (5 bases). Trimming left V 3 bases short and J 6 bases short, with 15 bases between. Germline V lookup: CDR1 SGHVS, CDR2 FNYEAQ. The CDR3 length is 15 residues. CDR3 DNA sequence: TGTGCCAGCAGCTTGCCTTACAGAGGAGGCAATGAGCAGTTCTTC. Protein: CASSLPYRGGNEQFF.

The chain carries TRBV10-3 and TRBJ2-7; 10 nucleotides agree with TRBD2. Germline V gives CDR1 ENHRY, CDR2 SYGVKD. CDR3 length equals 13 residues. V was pared by 5 bases and J by 5 bases, with 3 bases of the junction left unmatched. The CDR3 DNA reads as TGTGCCATCAGTTCGGGACTAGCGAACGAGCAGTACTTC. Amino acids: CAISSGLANEQYF.

The chain links TRBV6-1 to TRBJ1-2; TRBD1 might be the D (5 bases). CDR3 length: 13 amino acids. Trimming shortened V by 2 bases and J by 7 bases, and 11 bases separated the two germline ends. Germline CDR1 and CDR2: MNHNS and SASEGT. CDR3 DNA sequence: TGTGCCAGCAGTGAACCATGGGGGTTTGGCTACACCTTC. Translation: CASSEPWGFGYTF.